This T cell receptor (beta chain) was identified during a study of blood T cells in healthy people across ages. Study context: Using template switching, researchers captured about one barcoded beta molecule for each two T cells.

The second PCR ran about 7 to 12 cycles with a sample-barcoded 5' primer and J-beta primers. From the 5' RACE reads, TCRdb called clonotypes with MiXCR, one entry per CDR3 protein. This repertoire shows roughly 500,000 distinct CDR3 sequences, 27% found once; its top ten account for around 20%. Germline-derived CDR1 and CDR2 are SGHTA and FQGTGA. The CDR3 runs 13 residues. V dropped 1 base and J dropped 7 bases, with 8 bases sitting between them. Comment on this clonotype: The antigen remains unidentified.

Study-wide points: A strong correlation was found between TCR beta diversity and the percentage of naive T cells. Long-lived and aged donors differed, with more naive CD4+ cells and higher diversity in the long-lived.

The receptor was derived from a woman in her seventies in good health. The sample comprised blood. The chain is built from TRBV7-3 and TRBJ2-1, with no clear D. CDR3 in DNA: TGTGCCAGCAGCTTAAGCGATGGAAATGAGCAGTTCTTC. As protein: CASSLSDGNEQFF.